The clone carrying this TCR beta chain was seen a single time. Its specificity is not known. The entry originates in a study of T cell responses to AZD1222 COVID-19 vaccine. Study outcomes and limitations: Within unmutated variant regions lay the reported targets of nearly half of spike-specific TCRs. The study sampled repertoires only after the peak T cell response.

Using immunoSEQ multiplex PCR, the repertoire was profiled, and TCRdb retains in-frame clones only, with some absent. The table records around 200,000 clones, approximately 94% of them present only once. This sample comprised peripheral blood, obtained 28 days after the second AZD1222 dose. The receptor comes from an adult who received the AZD1222 COVID-19 vaccine.

This chain's CDR3 is CASSLSGPNYEQYF. DNA of the CDR3: TGTGCCAGCAGTTTGTCAGGACCCAACTACGAGCAGTACTTC. The V and J genes are TRBV27 and TRBJ2-7; D ambiguous. This CDR3 is 14 amino acids long. CDR1 MNHEY and CDR2 SMNVEV come from the germline V gene (reference sequence). The V and J ends lost 3 bases and 3 bases respectively, with 12 bases between them.